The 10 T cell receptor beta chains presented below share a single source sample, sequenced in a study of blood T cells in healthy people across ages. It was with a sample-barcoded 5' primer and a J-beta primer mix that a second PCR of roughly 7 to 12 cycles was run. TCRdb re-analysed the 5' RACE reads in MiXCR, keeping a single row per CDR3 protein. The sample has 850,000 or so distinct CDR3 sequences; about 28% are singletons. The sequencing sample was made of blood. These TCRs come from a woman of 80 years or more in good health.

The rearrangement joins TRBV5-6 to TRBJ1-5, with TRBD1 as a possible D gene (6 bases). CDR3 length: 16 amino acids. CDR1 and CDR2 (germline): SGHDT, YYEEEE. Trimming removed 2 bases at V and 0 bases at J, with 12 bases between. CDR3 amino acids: CASSFGQSRSNQPQHF. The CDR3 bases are TGTGCCAGCAGCTTTGGACAGTCCCGTAGCAATCAGCCCCAGCATTTT.

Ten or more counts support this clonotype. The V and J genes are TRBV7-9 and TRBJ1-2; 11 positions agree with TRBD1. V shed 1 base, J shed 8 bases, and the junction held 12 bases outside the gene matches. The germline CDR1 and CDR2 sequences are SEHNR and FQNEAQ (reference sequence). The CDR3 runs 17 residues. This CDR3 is CASSLGAGTGGLYGYTF. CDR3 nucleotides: TGTGCCAGCAGCTTAGGGGCAGGGACAGGGGGACTATACGGCTACACCTTC.

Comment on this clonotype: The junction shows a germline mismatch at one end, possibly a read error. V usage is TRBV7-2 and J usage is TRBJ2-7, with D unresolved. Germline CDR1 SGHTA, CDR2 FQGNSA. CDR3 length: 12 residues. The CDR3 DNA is TGTGCCAGCAGCCCGGCGAACTACGGGCAGTACTTC. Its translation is CASSPANYGQYF.

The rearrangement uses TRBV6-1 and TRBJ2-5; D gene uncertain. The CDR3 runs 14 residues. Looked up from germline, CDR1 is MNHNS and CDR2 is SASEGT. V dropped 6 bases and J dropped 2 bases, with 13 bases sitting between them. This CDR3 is CASSADKVQETQYF. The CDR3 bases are TGTGCCAGCAGCGCTGACAAGGTACAAGAGACCCAGTACTTC.

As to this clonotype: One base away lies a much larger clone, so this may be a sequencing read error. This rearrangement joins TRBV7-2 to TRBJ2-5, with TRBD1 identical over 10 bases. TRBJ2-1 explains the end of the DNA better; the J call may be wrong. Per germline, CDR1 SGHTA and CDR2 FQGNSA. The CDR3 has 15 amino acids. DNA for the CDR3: TGTGCCAGCAGCTTAGTAGGGACAGGGGAAGAGACCCAGTTCTTC. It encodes CASSLVGTGEETQFF.

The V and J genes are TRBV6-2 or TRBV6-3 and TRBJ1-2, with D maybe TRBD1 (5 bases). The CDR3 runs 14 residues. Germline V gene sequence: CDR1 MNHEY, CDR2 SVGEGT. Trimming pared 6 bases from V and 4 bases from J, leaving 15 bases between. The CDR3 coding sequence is TGTGCCAGCAGAGTCTACAGGAGTACCTATGGCTACACCTTC. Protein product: CASRVYRSTYGYTF.

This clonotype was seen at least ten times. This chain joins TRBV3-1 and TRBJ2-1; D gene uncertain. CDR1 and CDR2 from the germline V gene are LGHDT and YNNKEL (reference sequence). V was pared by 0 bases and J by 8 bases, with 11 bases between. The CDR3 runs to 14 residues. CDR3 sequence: CASSQDLIGDEQFF. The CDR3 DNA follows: TGTGCCAGCAGCCAAGATCTGATTGGCGATGAGCAGTTCTTC.

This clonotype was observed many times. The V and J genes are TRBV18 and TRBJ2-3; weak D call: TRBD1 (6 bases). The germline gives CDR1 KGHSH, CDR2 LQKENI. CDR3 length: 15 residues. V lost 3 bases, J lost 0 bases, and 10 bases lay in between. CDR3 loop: CASSPTGKSTDTQYF. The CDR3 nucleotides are TGTGCCAGCTCACCTACAGGGAAAAGCACAGATACGCAGTATTTT. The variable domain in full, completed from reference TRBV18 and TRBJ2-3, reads NAGVMQNPRHLVRRRGQEARLRCSPMKGHSHVYWYRQLPEEGLKFMVYLQKENIIDESGMPKERFSAEFPKEGPSILRIQQVVRGDSAAYFCASSPTGKSTDTQYFGPGTRLTVL.

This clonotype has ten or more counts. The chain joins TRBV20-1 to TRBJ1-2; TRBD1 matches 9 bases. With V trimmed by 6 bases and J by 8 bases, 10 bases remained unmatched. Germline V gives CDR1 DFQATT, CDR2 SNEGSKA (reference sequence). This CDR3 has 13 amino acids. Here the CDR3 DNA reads TGCAGTGCCGAGCCGACAGGGGGGATAGGCTACACCTTC. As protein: CSAEPTGGIGYTF.

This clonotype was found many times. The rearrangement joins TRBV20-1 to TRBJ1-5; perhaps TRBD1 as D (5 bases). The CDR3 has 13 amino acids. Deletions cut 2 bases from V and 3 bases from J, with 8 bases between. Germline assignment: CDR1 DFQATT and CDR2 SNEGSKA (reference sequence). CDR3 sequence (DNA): TGCAGTGCTAGACAGGGAATCAATCAGCCCCAGCATTTT. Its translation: CSARQGINQPQHF.